A selection of T cell receptor beta chains follows, all from one sample in a study of blood T cell repertoires in COVID-19. Sequencing was performed with immunoSEQ multiplex PCR; in TCRdb, only in-frame clones are kept and a portion is missing. The sample includes 180,000 or so clones, 80% to 90% seen only once; the top ten take roughly 8.6%. Sequencing input: peripheral blood. The origin of the receptors is a man in his sixties with acute or convalescent COVID-19. Each CDR3 is given with its conserved first and last residue. D genes are given only for firm matches. Expanded clones are given a class, and other clones once, few, many or no size at all.

TRBV21-1	TRBJ2-1	NA	NA	16	CASSNTSGRWYNEQFF	TGTGCCAGCAGCAACACTAGCGGGAGGTGGTACAATGAGCAGTTCTTC
TRBV18	TRBJ2-2	NA	NA	15	CASSQWAQGTGELFF	TGTGCCAGCTCACAATGGGCGCAGGGCACCGGGGAGCTGTTTTTT
TRBV28	TRBJ1-5	once	TRBD1	15	CASSPSGGSGQPQHF	TGTGCCAGCAGTCCTTCAGGGGGTTCTGGTCAGCCCCAGCATTTT
TRBV11-2	TRBJ2-7	NA	NA	16	CASSPRTGTYSYEQYF	TGTGCCAGCAGCCCAAGAACCGGGACATACTCCTACGAGCAGTACTTC
TRBV30	TRBJ2-5	NA	NA	15	CAWSSRVSPQETQYF	TGTGCCTGGAGCTCCAGGGTCAGTCCCCAAGAGACCCAGTACTTC
TRBV5-1	TRBJ2-7	NA	TRBD1	13	CASYGDRGQEQYF	TGCGCCAGTTACGGGGACAGGGGCCAGGAGCAGTACTTC
TRBV2	TRBJ2-3	NA	TRBD2	15	CASSITGGDTDTQYF	TGTGCCAGCAGTATAACTGGGGGGGACACAGATACGCAGTATTTT
TRBV2	TRBJ2-7	NA	TRBD1	15	CASSEVTGGQGEQYF	TGTGCCAGCAGTGAAGTAACAGGGGGTCAGGGCGAGCAGTACTTC
TRBV5-1	TRBJ2-3	NA	TRBD2	14	CASSASGSGDTQYF	TGCGCCAGCAGCGCTAGCGGGAGCGGTGATACGCAGTATTTT
TRBV18	TRBJ1-3	NA	TRBD1	14	CASSPGQPGNTIYF	TGTGCCAGCTCACCGGGACAGCCTGGAAACACCATATATTTT
TRBV20-1	TRBJ2-1	NA	NA	11	CSATNGNEQFF	TGCAGTGCTACAAACGGGAATGAGCAGTTCTTC
TRBV27	TRBJ2-5	NA	TRBD2	16	CASSLPELLAFGTQYF	TGTGCCAGCAGTTTACCGGAACTACTAGCGTTTGGGACCCAGTACTTC
TRBV11-2	TRBJ1-2	NA	NA	15	CASSLNPGLSYGYTF	TGTGCCAGCAGCTTAAATCCAGGCCTTTCCTATGGCTACACCTTC
TRBV4-2	TRBJ2-5	NA	TRBD2	17	CASSQETSGSRRETQYF	TGTGCCAGCAGCCAAGAAACTAGCGGGAGCCGTCGAGAGACCCAGTACTTC
TRBV7-3	TRBJ2-1	NA	TRBD2	17	CASSLHGGRALNNEQFF	TGTGCCAGCAGCTTACACGGCGGGAGGGCCCTAAACAATGAGCAGTTCTTC
TRBV19	TRBJ2-1	NA	NA	13	CASTGRGYNEQFF	TGTGCCAGTACAGGGCGGGGATACAATGAGCAGTTCTTC
TRBV28	TRBJ1-4	NA	NA	16	CASSSAQGDFREKLFF	TGTGCCAGCAGTTCAGCCCAAGGTGACTTCCGAGAAAAACTGTTTTTT
TRBV2	TRBJ2-1	few	NA	13	CASSDPSVNEQFF	TGTGCCAGCAGTGACCCTTCCGTCAATGAGCAGTTCTTC
TRBV14	TRBJ1-1	NA	NA	19	CASSQDARAVGVMNTEAFF	TGTGCCAGCAGCCAAGACGCCAGGGCTGTTGGAGTCATGAACACTGAAGCTTTCTTT
TRBV24-1	TRBJ1-1	NA	TRBD1	14	CATTPTGDHTEAFF	TGTGCCACCACTCCGACAGGGGACCACACTGAAGCTTTCTTT
TRBV14	TRBJ1-1	NA	NA	13	CASSQDLGRGAFF	TGTGCCAGCAGCCAAGACTTAGGGAGGGGAGCTTTCTTT
TRBV10-1	TRBJ2-7	NA	NA	14	CASSESASSYEQYF	TGCGCCAGCAGTGAGTCCGCCAGCTCCTACGAGCAGTACTTC